This TCR beta chain appears in the sequencing data of a study of CD8 T cells in Susac syndrome. Points on this clonotype: Its ends do not fully match the called genes, so a read error is possible.

The length of the CDR3 is 8 residues. Germline V CDR1 and CDR2: MNHNS, SASEGT. Random hexamers served to reverse transcribe roughly 0.45 to 1 ug RNA. By means of immunoSEQ multiplex PCR, TCR beta CDR3 spanning 54 Vbeta and 13 Jbeta underwent amplification. TCRdb analysed the immunoSEQ multiplex PCR reads with MiXCR anew, one entry per CDR3 protein. The table records 150,000 to 160,000 distinct CDR3 sequences, approximately 95% of them present only once. Sequencing of TCR beta was performed on blood CD8+ T cells and on blood CD4+ T cells. TEMRA cells were FACS-enriched and CD8+ and CD4+ T cells negatively isolated.

The TCR was taken from a human donor with Susac syndrome. The sample was CD4+ T cells from PBMCs. This chain uses TRBV6-1 with TRBJ1-2; D is ambiguous. CDR3 residues: CATAWSVF. The CDR3 coding sequence is TGTGCCACCGCCTGGTCAGTCTTC.